Reported below is one T cell receptor (beta chain). Its specificity is not known. Additional DNA sequences in this sample encode the identical CDR3. These data come from a study of shared clonotypes between healthy human individuals. General study points: When naive CD4 clonotypes were compared across several donors, 4% to 5.5% were shared. Memory subsets generally showed smaller estimated richness than naive subsets did. All-four-donor shared clonotypes had higher generation probabilities than non-shared clonotypes did.

Sequenced by immunoSEQ multiplex PCR; TCRdb stores in-frame clones only, minus some. Of more than 2,000,000 clones in the sample, around nine tenths were seen once. Germline CDR1 SGHNT, CDR2 YYREEE (reference sequence). The CDR3 has 13 amino acids. Deletions cut 1 base from V and 4 bases from J, with 3 bases between. The chain carries TRBV5-4 and TRBJ2-6; D is undetermined. What was sequenced was naive CD4+ T cells sorted from blood. Subset here: CD45RA+ positively selected. The receptor comes from a man between 18 and 35 years old in good health. CDR3 amino acids: CASSLTGANVLTF. The CDR3 nucleotides read TGTGCCAGCAGCTTGACAGGGGCCAACGTCCTGACTTTC.